Below, 3 T cell receptor beta chains from the same sample are listed, as sequenced in a study of blood T cell repertoires in COVID-19. Using immunoSEQ multiplex PCR, the repertoire was profiled, and TCRdb retains in-frame clones only, with some absent. Of some 49,000 clones listed, more than 90% are singletons. The sequencing input was peripheral blood. All receptors come from a man in his sixties or seventies with active COVID-19.

CDR3: CASSRDRGYEQYF. The CDR3 DNA reads as TGTGCCAGCAGCAGGGACAGGGGGTACGAGCAGTACTTC. This chain uses TRBV5-6 with TRBJ2-7; TRBD1 matches 11 bases. The CDR3 has 13 residues. The germline V gene encodes CDR1 SGHDT and CDR2 YYEEEE. The V and J ends lost 4 bases and 4 bases, in that order; junction bases with no gene match: 1.

The chain couples TRBV6-5 to TRBJ2-2, with 7 bases lining up with TRBD1. Germline V gene data show CDR1 as MNHEY and CDR2 as SVGAGI. The trim removed 6 bases at V and 4 bases at J, leaving 8 bases unmatched. The CDR3 totals 15 residues. The CDR3 sequence: CASSADRVGTGELFF. The CDR3 DNA follows: TGTGCCAGCAGCGCAGACAGGGTGGGCACCGGGGAGCTGTTTTTT.

The chain combines TRBV7-2 with TRBJ1-5; 9 bases align to TRBD1. With V trimmed by 5 bases and J by 6 bases, 8 bases remained unmatched. CDR3 length: 15 amino acids. The germline gives CDR1 SGHTA, CDR2 FQGNSA. The CDR3 DNA sequence: TGTGCCAGCAGCGTAACAGGGGGCTCGGTTCAGCCCCAGCATTTT. Encoded protein: CASSVTGGSVQPQHF. The variable domain in full, with the rest retrieved from reference TRBV7-2 and TRBJ1-5, is GAGVSQSPSNKVTEKGKDVELRCDPISGHTALYWYRQSLGQGLEFLIYFQGNSAPDKSGLPSDRFSAERTGGSVSTLTIQRTQQEDSAVYLCASSVTGGSVQPQHFGDGTRLSIL.